The present T cell receptor (beta chain) was sequenced within a study of T cell responses to AZD1222 COVID-19 vaccine. The junction had 9 bases not matched to a gene; V was cut back by 3 bases and J by 4 bases. The germline V gene has CDR1 DFQATT and CDR2 SNEGSKA (reference sequence). This CDR3 region has 15 residues. The method was immunoSEQ multiplex PCR; TCRdb's version includes in-frame clones alone and lacks a portion of them. This sample yields 95,000 to 110,000 clones, of which just over 90% are seen a single time; around 5.9% belongs to the top ten. Material: peripheral blood, obtained 28 days after the second AZD1222 dose. The rearrangement links TRBV20-1 to TRBJ2-1; 7 positions agree with TRBD1. The receptor was derived from an adult who received the AZD1222 COVID-19 vaccine. Written as DNA, the CDR3 is TGCAGTGCTAGTGAGCCGGGACAGCGTTACAATGAGCAGTTCTTC. This sequence encodes CSASEPGQRYNEQFF.